This TCR beta chain was identified in a study of cytomegalovirus exposure and HLA in healthy donors. Background on the study: Around 80 million unique TCR sequences came from HLA-typed donors in an early release.

In the PCR, 60 Vbeta and 13 Jbeta primers were used. Assay: immunoSEQ multiplex PCR; the TCRdb copy retains only in-frame clones and omits some. This sample's table reports around 100,000 clones. General study results and limits: In a later analysis, TCR beta V- and J-gene trimming was associated with a missense DCLRE1C variant.

On this clone: The antigen remains undetermined.

V was shortened by 4 bases and J by 0 bases, with 19 bases between the two germline ends. Germline CDR1 is MNHNS and CDR2 is SASEGT. The CDR3 has 18 residues. Sequenced material: PBMCs. The TCR sequence derives from a man aged 25 to 40 in good health and CMV-seronegative. This rearrangement joins TRBV6-1 to TRBJ2-1; D possibly corresponds to TRBD2 (7 bases). CDR3 sequence (DNA): TGTGCCAGCAGTGGTTTCAAAAGGGGGGGAGACTCCTACAATGAGCAGTTCTTC. Encoded protein: CASSGFKRGGDSYNEQFF.